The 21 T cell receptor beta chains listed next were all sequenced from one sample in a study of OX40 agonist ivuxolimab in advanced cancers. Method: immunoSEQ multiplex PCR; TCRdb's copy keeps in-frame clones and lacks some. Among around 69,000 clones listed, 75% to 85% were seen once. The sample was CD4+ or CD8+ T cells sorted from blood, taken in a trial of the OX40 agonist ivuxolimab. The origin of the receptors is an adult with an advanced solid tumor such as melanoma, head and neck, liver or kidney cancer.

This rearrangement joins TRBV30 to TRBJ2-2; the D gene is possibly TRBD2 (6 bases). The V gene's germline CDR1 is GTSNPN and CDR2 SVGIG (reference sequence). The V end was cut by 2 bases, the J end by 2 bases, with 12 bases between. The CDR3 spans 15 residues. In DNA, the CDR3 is TGTGCCTGGAGTCTAGGAGGGCAAAACACCGGGGAGCTGTTTTTT. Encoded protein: CAWSLGGQNTGELFF.

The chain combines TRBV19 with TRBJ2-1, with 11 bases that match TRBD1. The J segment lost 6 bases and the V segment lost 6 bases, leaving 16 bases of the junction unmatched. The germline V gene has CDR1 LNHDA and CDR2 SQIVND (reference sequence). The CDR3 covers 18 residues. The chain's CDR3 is CASSPGQGVPGGTNEQFF. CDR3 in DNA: TGTGCCAGTAGCCCGGGACAGGGGGTACCGGGGGGTACCAATGAGCAGTTCTTC.

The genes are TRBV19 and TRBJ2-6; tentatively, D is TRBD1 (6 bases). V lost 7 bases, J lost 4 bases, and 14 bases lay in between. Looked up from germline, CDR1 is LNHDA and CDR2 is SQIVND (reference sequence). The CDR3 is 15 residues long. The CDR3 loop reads CASTIRGPGANVLTF. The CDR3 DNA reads TGTGCCAGTACAATCAGGGGTCCCGGGGCCAACGTCCTGACTTTC.

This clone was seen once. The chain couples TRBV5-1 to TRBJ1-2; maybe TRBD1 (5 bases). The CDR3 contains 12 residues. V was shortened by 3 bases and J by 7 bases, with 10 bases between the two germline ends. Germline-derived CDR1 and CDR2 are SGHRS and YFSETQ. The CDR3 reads CASSYQGGGYTF. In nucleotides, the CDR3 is TGCGCCAGCAGCTACCAGGGTGGTGGCTACACCTTC.

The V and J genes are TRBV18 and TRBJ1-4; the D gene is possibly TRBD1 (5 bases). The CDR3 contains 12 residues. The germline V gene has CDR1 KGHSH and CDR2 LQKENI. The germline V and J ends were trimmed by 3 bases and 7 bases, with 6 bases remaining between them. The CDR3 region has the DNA TGTGCCAGCTCACCTCAGGGTGAAAAACTGTTTTTT. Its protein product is CASSPQGEKLFF.

The CDR3 nucleotides are TGCGCCAGCAGCTTGGGGGGTGGCTACACCTTC. It encodes CASSLGGGYTF. This sequence joins TRBV5-1 and TRBJ1-2; D gene unclear. The CDR3 totals 11 residues. The germline V and J ends were trimmed by 0 bases and 7 bases, with 4 bases remaining between them. Germline V CDR1 and CDR2: SGHRS, YFSETQ.

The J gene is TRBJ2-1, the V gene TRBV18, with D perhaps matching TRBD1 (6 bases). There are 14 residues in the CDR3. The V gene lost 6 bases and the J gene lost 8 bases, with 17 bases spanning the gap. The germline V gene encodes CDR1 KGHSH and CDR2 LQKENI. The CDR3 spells CASSALDRRYEQFF. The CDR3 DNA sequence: TGTGCCAGCTCGGCGCTCGACAGGAGGTATGAGCAGTTCTTC.

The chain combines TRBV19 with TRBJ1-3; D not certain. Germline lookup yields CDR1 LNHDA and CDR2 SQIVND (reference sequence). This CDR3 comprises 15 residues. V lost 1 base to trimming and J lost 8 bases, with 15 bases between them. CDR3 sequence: CASSIVMSSMDTIYF. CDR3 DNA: TGTGCCAGTAGTATAGTGATGAGTTCAATGGACACCATATATTTT.

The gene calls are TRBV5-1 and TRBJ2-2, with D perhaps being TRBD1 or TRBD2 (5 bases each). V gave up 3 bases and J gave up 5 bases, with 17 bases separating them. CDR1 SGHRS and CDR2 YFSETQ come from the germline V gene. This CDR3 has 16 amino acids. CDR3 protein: CASSWNLGVETGELFF. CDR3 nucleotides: TGCGCCAGCAGCTGGAACCTGGGGGTGGAGACCGGGGAGCTGTTTTTT.

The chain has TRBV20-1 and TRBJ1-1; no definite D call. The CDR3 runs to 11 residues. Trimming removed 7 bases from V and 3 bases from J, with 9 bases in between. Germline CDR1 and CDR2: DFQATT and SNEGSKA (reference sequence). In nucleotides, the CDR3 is TGCAGTGGGGGAGCGTACACTGAAGCTTTCTTT. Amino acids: CSGGAYTEAFF.

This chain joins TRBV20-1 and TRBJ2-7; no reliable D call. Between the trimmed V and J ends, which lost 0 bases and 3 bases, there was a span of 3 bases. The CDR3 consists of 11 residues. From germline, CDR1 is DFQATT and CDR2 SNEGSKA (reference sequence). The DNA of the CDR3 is TGCAGTGCTAGAGAGGTCTACGAGCAGTACTTC. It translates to CSAREVYEQYF.

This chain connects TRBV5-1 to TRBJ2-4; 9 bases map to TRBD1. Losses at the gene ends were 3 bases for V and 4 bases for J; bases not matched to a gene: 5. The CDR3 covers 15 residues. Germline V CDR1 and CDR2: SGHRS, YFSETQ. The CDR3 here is CASSWGTGSKNIQYF. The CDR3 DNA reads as TGCGCCAGCAGCTGGGGGACAGGGTCAAAAAACATTCAGTACTTC. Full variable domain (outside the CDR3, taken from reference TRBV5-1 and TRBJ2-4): KAGVTQTPRYLIKTRGQQVTLSCSPISGHRSVSWYQQTPGQGLQFLFEYFSETQRNKGNFPGRFSGRQFSNSRSEMNVSTLELGDSALYLCASSWGTGSKNIQYFGAGTRLSVL.

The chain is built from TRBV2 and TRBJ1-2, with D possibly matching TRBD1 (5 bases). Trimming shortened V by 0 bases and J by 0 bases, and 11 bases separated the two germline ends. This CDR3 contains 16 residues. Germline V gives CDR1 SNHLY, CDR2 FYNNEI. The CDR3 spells CASSEARGAANYGYTF. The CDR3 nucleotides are TGTGCCAGCAGTGAAGCCCGAGGGGCAGCTAACTATGGCTACACCTTC.

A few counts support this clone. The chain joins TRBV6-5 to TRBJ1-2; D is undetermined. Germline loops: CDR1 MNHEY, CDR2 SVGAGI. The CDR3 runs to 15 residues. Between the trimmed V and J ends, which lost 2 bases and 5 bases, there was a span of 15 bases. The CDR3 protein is CASSYQDQVGYGYTF. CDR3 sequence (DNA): TGTGCCAGCAGTTACCAGGACCAGGTGGGGTATGGCTACACCTTC.

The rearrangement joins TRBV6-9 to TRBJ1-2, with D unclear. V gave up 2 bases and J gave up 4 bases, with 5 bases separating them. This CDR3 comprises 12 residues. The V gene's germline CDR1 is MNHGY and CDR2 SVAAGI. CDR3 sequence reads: CASSYRVYGYTF. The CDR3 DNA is TGTGCCAGCAGTTATAGAGTCTATGGCTACACCTTC.

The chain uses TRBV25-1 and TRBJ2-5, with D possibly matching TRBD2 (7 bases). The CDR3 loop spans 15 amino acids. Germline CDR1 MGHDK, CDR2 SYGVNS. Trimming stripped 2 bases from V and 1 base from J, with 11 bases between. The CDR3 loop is CASSEEGGPQETQYF. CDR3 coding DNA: TGTGCCAGCAGTGAAGAGGGGGGGCCCCAAGAGACCCAGTACTTC.

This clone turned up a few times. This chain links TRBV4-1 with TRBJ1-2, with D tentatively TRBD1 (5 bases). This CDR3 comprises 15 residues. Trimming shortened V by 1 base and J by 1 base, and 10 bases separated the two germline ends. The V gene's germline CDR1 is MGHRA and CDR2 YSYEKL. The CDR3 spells CASSQAGTDNYGYTF. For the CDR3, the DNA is TGCGCCAGCAGCCAAGCTGGGACGGATAACTATGGCTACACCTTC.

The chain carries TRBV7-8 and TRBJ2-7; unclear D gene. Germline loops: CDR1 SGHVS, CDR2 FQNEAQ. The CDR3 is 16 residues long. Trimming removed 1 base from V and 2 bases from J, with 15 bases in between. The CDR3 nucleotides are TGTGCCAGCAGCTTAGGATCGGTAGAAACAACCTACGAGCAGTACTTC. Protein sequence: CASSLGSVETTYEQYF.

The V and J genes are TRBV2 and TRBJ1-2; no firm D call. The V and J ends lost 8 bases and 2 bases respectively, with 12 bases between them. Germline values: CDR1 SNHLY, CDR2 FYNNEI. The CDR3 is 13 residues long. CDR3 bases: TGTGCCAGCTCGGCCGTAAAAAACTATGGCTACACCTTC. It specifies CASSAVKNYGYTF.

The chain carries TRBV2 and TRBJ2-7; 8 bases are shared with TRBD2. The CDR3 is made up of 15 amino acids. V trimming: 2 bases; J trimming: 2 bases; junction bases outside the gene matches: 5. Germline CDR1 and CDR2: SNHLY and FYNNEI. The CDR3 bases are TGTGCCAGCAGTGAAAACCCAGCGGGGGCCTACGAGCAGTACTTC. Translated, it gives CASSENPAGAYEQYF.

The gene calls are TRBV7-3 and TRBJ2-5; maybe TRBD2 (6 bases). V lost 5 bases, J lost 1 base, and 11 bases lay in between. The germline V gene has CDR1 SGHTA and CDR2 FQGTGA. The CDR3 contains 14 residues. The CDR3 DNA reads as TGTGCCAGCAGCCCTACTAGCCCCCAAGAGACCCAGTACTTC. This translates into CASSPTSPQETQYF. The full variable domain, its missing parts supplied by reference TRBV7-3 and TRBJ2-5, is GAGVSQTPSNKVTEKGKYVELRCDPISGHTALYWYRQSLGQGPEFLIYFQGTGAADDSGLPNDRFFAVRPEGSVSTLKIQRTERGDSAVYLCASSPTSPQETQYFGPGTRLLVL.